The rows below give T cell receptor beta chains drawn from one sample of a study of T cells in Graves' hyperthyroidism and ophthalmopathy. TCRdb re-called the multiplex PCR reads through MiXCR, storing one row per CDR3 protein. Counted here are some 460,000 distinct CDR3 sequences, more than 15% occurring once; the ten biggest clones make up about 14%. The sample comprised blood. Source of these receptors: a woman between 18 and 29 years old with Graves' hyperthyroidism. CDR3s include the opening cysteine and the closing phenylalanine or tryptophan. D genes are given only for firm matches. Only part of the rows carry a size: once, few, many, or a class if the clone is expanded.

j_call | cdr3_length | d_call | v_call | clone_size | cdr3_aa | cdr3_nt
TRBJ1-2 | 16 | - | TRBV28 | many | CASSPTFEVTNYGYTF | TGTGCCAGCAGTCCGACTTTTGAGGTCACTAACTATGGCTACACCTTC
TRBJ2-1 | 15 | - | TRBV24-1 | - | CATSVQILSYNEQFF | TGTGCCACCAGTGTCCAGATCCTCTCCTACAATGAGCAGTTCTTC
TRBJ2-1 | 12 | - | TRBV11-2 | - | CASRQGPYEQFF | TGTGCCAGCAGGCAGGGACCCTATGAGCAGTTCTTC
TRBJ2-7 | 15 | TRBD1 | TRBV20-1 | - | CSASAVDRGDYEQYF | TGCAGTGCTAGTGCCGTGGACAGGGGAGACTACGAGCAGTACTTC
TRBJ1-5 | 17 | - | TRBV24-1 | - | CATSDSKGSGTDQPQHF | TGTGCCACCAGTGATTCTAAAGGGAGCGGGACCGATCAGCCCCAGCATTTT
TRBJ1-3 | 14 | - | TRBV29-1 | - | CSAIIWDLANTIYF | TGCAGCGCGATCATCTGGGACCTGGCCAACACCATATATTTT
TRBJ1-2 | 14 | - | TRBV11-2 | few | CASSLGGDGRGYTF | TGTGCCAGCAGCTTAGGAGGGGACGGGAGGGGCTACACCTTC
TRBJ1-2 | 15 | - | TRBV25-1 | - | CASRGVMGTNYGYTF | TGTGCCAGCAGGGGGGTTATGGGCACTAACTATGGCTACACCTTC
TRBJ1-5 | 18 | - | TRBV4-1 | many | CASSQVLGQTLATQPQHF | TGCGCCAGCAGCCAAGTCCTAGGACAGACCCTTGCTACCCAGCCCCAGCATTTT
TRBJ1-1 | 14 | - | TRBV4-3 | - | CASSHRQANTEAFF | TGCGCCAGCAGCCACCGACAGGCCAACACTGAAGCTTTCTTT
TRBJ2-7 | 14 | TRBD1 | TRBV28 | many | CASSSGTVFYEQYF | TGTGCCAGCAGTTCCGGGACAGTTTTCTACGAGCAGTACTTC
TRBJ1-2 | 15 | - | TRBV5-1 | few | CASSTRTAANYGYTF | TGCGCCAGCAGCACCAGGACCGCCGCTAACTATGGCTACACCTTC
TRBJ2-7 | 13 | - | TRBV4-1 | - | CASRPGFSYEQYF | TGCGCCAGCAGACCAGGGTTTTCCTACGAGCAGTACTTC
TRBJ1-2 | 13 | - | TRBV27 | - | CASRMTSSYGYTF | TGTGCCAGCAGGATGACAAGTAGTTATGGCTACACCTTC
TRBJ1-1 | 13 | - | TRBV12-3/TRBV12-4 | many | CASSSRQHTEAFF | TGTGCCAGCAGTTCCCGACAGCACACTGAAGCTTTCTTT
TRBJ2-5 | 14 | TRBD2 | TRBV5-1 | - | CASSQGTSGGQQYF | TGCGCCAGCAGCCAAGGGACTAGCGGGGGCCAACAGTACTTC
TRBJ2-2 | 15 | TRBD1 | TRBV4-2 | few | CASSQTTGTAGELFF | TGTGCCAGCAGCCAAACGACAGGGACGGCCGGGGAGCTGTTTTTT
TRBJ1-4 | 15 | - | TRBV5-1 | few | CASSWNWGTNEKLFF | TGCGCCAGCAGCTGGAATTGGGGAACTAATGAAAAACTGTTTTTT
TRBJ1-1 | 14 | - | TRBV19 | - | CASSRGAVNTEAFF | TGTGCCAGTAGCCGGGGGGCAGTCAACACTGAAGCTTTCTTT
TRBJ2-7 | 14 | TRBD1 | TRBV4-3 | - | CASSQEAGGYEQYF | TGCGCCAGCAGCCAAGAAGCAGGGGGCTACGAGCAGTACTTC
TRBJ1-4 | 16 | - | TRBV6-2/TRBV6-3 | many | CASNRGSTTGGEKLFF | TGTGCCAGCAACCGGGGCTCTACGACCGGAGGTGAAAAACTGTTTTTT
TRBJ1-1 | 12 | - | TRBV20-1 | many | CSASLPLAEAFF | TGCAGTGCTAGCCTTCCCCTCGCTGAAGCTTTCTTT
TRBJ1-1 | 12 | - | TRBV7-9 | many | CASSLVPTEAFF | TGTGCCAGCAGCTTAGTCCCCACTGAAGCTTTCTTT
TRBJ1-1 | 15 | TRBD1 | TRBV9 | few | CASSSLDRVGREAFF | TGTGCCAGCAGCTCACTTGACAGGGTAGGCAGGGAAGCTTTCTTT
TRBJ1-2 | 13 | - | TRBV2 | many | CASRDTGPGGYTF | TGTGCCAGCAGAGACACAGGGCCGGGTGGCTACACCTTC
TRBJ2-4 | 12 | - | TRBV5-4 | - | CASSLDAGDQYF | TGTGCCAGCAGCTTGGACGCTGGTGATCAGTACTTC
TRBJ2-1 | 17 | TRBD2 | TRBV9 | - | CASSASSGLSSYNEQFF | TGTGCCAGCAGCGCCTCTAGCGGCCTGAGCTCCTACAATGAGCAGTTCTTC
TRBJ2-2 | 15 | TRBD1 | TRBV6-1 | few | CASTDPGQGAGELFF | TGTGCCAGCACCGATCCGGGACAGGGGGCCGGGGAGCTGTTTTTT
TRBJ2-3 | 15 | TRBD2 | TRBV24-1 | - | CATSDPRGGTDTQYF | TGTGCCACCAGTGATCCCCGGGGGGGAACAGATACGCAGTATTTT
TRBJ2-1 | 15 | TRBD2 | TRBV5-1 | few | CASSPVGGGNNEQFF | TGCGCCAGCAGCCCAGTGGGGGGGGGGAACAATGAGCAGTTCTTC
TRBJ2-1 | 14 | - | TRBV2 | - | CASGGGLGGNEQFF | TGTGCCAGCGGCGGGGGTCTAGGGGGCAATGAGCAGTTCTTC
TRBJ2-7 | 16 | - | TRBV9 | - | CASSAGGTVSSYEQYF | TGTGCCAGCAGCGCGGGCGGGACAGTGAGCTCCTACGAGCAGTACTTC
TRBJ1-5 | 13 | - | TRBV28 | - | CASKTSYAGPQHF | TGTGCCAGCAAAACCTCATACGCGGGGCCCCAGCATTTT
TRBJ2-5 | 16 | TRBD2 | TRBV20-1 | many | CSASPLAGMNGETQYF | TGCAGTGCTAGCCCTTTAGCGGGAATGAATGGTGAGACCCAGTACTTC
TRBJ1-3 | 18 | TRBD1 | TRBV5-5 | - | CASSRTGATVSSGNTIYF | TGTGCCAGCAGCCGGACAGGGGCCACAGTGAGCTCTGGAAACACCATATATTTT
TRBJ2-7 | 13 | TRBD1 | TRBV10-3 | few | CAISQTGWEEQYF | TGTGCCATCAGTCAGACAGGGTGGGAGGAGCAGTACTTC
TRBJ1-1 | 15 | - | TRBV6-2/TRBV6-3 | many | CASLTDRTRRPEAFF | TGTGCCAGCCTTACCGACAGGACGCGGCGCCCTGAAGCTTTCTTT
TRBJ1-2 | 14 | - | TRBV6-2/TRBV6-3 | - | CASTGWTVNYGYTF | TGTGCCAGCACCGGGTGGACGGTGAACTATGGCTACACCTTC
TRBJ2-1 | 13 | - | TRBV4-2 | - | CASSLSGANEQFF | TGTGCCAGCAGCCTCTCAGGGGCCAATGAGCAGTTCTTC
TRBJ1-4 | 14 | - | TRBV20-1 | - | CSARDPQGNEKLFF | TGCAGTGCCCGGGACCCTCAAGGAAATGAAAAACTGTTTTTT
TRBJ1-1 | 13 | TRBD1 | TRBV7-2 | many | CASSLERNRGAFF | TGTGCCAGCAGCCTAGAGAGGAACAGGGGCGCTTTCTTT
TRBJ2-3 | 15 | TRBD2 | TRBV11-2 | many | CASSQTGGPTDTQYF | TGTGCCAGCAGCCAGACGGGGGGGCCAACAGATACGCAGTATTTT
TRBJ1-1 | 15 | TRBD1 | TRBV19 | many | CASSTADRSNTEAFF | TGTGCCAGTAGTACTGCGGACAGGTCGAACACTGAAGCTTTCTTT
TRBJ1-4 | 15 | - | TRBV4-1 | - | CASSQDTGSFEKLFF | TGCGCCAGCAGCCAGGATACGGGGTCCTTTGAAAAACTGTTTTTT
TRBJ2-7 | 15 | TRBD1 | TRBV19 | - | CASSTDRGLFYEQYF | TGTGCCAGTAGTACCGACAGGGGGCTTTTCTACGAGCAGTACTTC
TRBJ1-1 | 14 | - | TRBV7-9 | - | CASSLKIEGTEAFF | TGTGCCAGCAGCTTAAAGATAGAGGGCACTGAAGCTTTCTTT
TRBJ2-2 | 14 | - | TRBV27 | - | CASSLQLDTGELFF | TGTGCCAGCAGTTTGCAACTAGATACCGGGGAGCTGTTTTTT
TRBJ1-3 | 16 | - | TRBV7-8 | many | CASSLGPGFSGNTIYF | TGTGCCAGCAGCTTAGGGCCCGGGTTCTCTGGAAACACCATATATTTT
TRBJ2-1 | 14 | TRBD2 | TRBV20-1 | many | CSADGLAEYNEQFF | TGCAGTGCCGACGGACTAGCGGAGTACAATGAGCAGTTCTTC
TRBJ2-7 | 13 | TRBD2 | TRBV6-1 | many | CATRIAGVGEQYF | TGTGCCACGCGAATTGCGGGAGTGGGCGAGCAGTACTTC
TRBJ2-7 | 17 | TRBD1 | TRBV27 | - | CASSRGQRTSSSYEQYF | TGTGCCAGCAGTCGGGGACAGAGGACAAGCAGTAGCTACGAGCAGTACTTC
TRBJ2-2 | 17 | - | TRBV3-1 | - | CASSQDLLAGDTGELFF | TGTGCCAGCAGCCAAGATCTCCTAGCAGGGGACACCGGGGAGCTGTTTTTT